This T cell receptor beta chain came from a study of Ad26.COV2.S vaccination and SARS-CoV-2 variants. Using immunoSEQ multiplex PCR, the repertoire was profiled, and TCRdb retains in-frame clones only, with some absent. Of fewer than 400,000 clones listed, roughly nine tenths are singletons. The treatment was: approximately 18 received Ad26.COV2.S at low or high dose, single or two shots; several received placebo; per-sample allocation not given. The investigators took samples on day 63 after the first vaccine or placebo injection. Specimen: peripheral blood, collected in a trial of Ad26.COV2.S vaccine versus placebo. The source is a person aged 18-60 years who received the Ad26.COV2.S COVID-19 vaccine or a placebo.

The CDR3, as DNA: TGTGCCAGTAGTATAAACTCCGGGGAGGCTAATGAAAAACTGTTTTTT. Residues: CASSINSGEANEKLFF. The chain joins TRBV19 to TRBJ1-4; unclear D gene. The V and J ends lost 2 bases and 3 bases respectively, with 13 bases between them. This CDR3 contains 16 residues. CDR1 is LNHDA and CDR2 is SQIVND in the germline V gene (reference sequence).